This T cell receptor beta chain was identified during a study of T cell responses to AZD1222 COVID-19 vaccine. The table came from immunoSEQ multiplex PCR; TCRdb's copy has only in-frame clones and leaves some out. This table has around 150,000 clones, about 89% appearing once. Overall study results and limits: Scientists sampled the repertoires only once the peak T cell response had passed. Of the AZD1222 recipients, only 5 to 7 were seropositive at baseline. The breadth and depth of Spike-specific TCRs increased once two AZD1222 doses had been given.

There are a few counts of this clone. Its antigen is unknown. The CDR3 loop spans 15 amino acids. Sequenced here: peripheral blood, sampled 28 days after the second dose of the MenACWY control vaccine. The chain recombines TRBV21-1 with TRBJ1-5. TRBV21-1 is recorded as a pseudogene. The origin of this receptor is an adult who received the MenACWY meningococcal vaccine as a control. In DNA, the CDR3 is TGTGCCAGCAGCAAAAGGGCAATATGTGATCAGCCCCAGCATTTT. It is translated as CASSKRAICDQPQHF.